The table lists the clone carrying this T cell receptor (beta chain) with a few counts. Its specificity is unknown. This same CDR3 is encoded by further DNA sequences in the sample. Post-sort purity exceeded 98% for all sorted populations. These data belong to a study of beta chain features in type 1 diabetes. Study-wide background: In age, gender and cell yields, patients were similar to healthy donors. Overall study results and limits: Across all four CD4+ subsets, people with type 1 diabetes showed modestly shorter TCRB CDR3s. Type 1 diabetes patients showed fewer insertions and more deletions at VDJ junctions. Shorter templates might be favored by PCR, equally in patients and controls.

The V gene lost 4 bases and the J gene lost 5 bases, with 2 bases spanning the gap. The CDR3 runs to 11 residues. Per the germline V gene, CDR1 is SNHLY and CDR2 is FYNNEI. Expressed TCRB transcripts were sequenced, since all the RNA that had been isolated was reverse transcribed. Method: immunoSEQ multiplex PCR; TCRdb's copy keeps in-frame clones and lacks some. The profile shows 640,000 or so clones, roughly an eighth of them singletons. Sequencing used naive CD4+ T cells from blood. This chain joins TRBV2 and TRBJ2-2; D is undetermined. The receptor was isolated from a man aged 18 to 30 with type 1 diabetes. The CDR3 nucleotides are TGTGCCAGCAGTGTAACCGGGGAGCTGTTTTTT. Translating it yields CASSVTGELFF.